The clone carrying this TCR beta chain was observed a handful of times. Its specificity is not known. Molecular-barcoded quantitative 5'-RACE produced these TCR beta libraries. One entry per CDR3 protein results from TCRdb running MiXCR on the 5' RACE reads. Of around 140,000 distinct CDR3 sequences in the sample, around 10% are singletons; the top ten hold around 4.3%. This entry is derived from a study of CD8 T cells in ankylosing spondylitis. Study results and limitations: Ankylosing spondylitis blood seemed to carry a telltale TCR beta motif made of seven or eight highly homologous variants.

Trimming removed 4 bases from V and 9 bases from J, with 23 bases in between. Germline values: CDR1 SGHNT, CDR2 YYREEE (reference sequence). The length of the CDR3 is 16 residues. The material sequenced was blood, either unsorted or a sorted T cell fraction (not recorded which). The clonotype comes from a female donor with ankylosing spondylitis or in good health (not recorded which). The chain carries TRBV5-4 and TRBJ2-1, with D possibly TRBD2 on 5 matching bases. The CDR3 region is CASSPAVGLAVGEQFF. CDR3 nucleotides: TGTGCCAGCAGCCCCGCGGTTGGGCTAGCAGTTGGTGAGCAGTTCTTC.